Each of the 28 T cell receptor beta chains below was sequenced from the same sample in a study of cytomegalovirus exposure and HLA in healthy donors. 13 Jbeta primers and 60 Vbeta primers were used for the PCR. TCRdb's copy holds only in-frame clones and misses some; the assay was immunoSEQ multiplex PCR. The data hold approximately 150,000 clones, with around 80% observed a single time. Sequenced: PBMCs. Receptor source: a middle-aged woman in good health and CMV-seropositive.

This sequence joins TRBV28 and TRBJ2-7; 8 positions match TRBD2. Germline lookup yields CDR1 MDHEN and CDR2 SYDVKM. This CDR3 is built from 15 residues. With 2 bases clipped from V and 2 bases from J, the junction kept 5 bases outside the gene matches. The CDR3 sequence: CASSLLLRGAYEQYF. For the CDR3, the DNA is TGTGCCAGCAGTTTACTTTTGCGGGGGGCCTACGAGCAGTACTTC.

The genes are TRBV18 and TRBJ2-1, with TRBD2 matching 8 bases. The germline CDR1 and CDR2 sequences are KGHSH and LQKENI. V lost 2 bases and J lost 2; bases outside the gene matches: 5. This CDR3 contains 16 residues. CDR3: CASSPGGGRTYNEQFF. The CDR3 bases are TGTGCCAGCTCACCAGGCGGGGGGCGCACCTACAATGAGCAGTTCTTC.

The chain recombines TRBV6-4 with TRBJ2-5; tentative D call: TRBD2 (5 bases). Trimming cost V 3 bases and J 8 bases, with 13 bases left between them. Germline V gene lookup returns CDR1 MRHNA and CDR2 SNTAGT. The CDR3 covers 13 residues. DNA of the CDR3: TGTGCCAGCAGTGAATATCAAGGGAGAACCCAGTACTTC. The encoded protein is CASSEYQGRTQYF.

The chain uses TRBV27 and TRBJ2-6, with a tentative D call TRBD1 (6 bases). The CDR3 covers 18 residues. In germline, CDR1 is MNHEY, CDR2 SMNVEV (reference sequence). V was pared by 7 bases and J by 0 bases, with 19 bases between. The CDR3 reads CASIERGGPLSGANVLTF. CDR3 bases: TGTGCCAGCATCGAGAGAGGGGGACCCCTCTCTGGGGCCAACGTCCTGACTTTC. Complete variable domain (other parts from reference TRBV27 and TRBJ2-6): EAQVTQNPRYLITVTGKKLTVTCSQNMNHEYMSWYRQDPGLGLRQIYYSMNVEVTDKGDVPEGYKVSRKEKRNFPLILESPSPNQTSLYFCASIERGGPLSGANVLTFGAGSRLTVL.

This chain joins TRBV7-9 and TRBJ1-3, with D uncertain. Per germline, CDR1 SEHNR and CDR2 FQNEAQ (reference sequence). The V end lost 5 bases, the J end lost 2 bases, and 16 bases lay between the germline ends. This CDR3 comprises 16 residues. CDR3 loop: CASSPQSTYAGNTIYF. The CDR3 coding sequence is TGTGCCAGCAGCCCCCAAAGTACTTACGCTGGAAACACCATATATTTT.

This rearrangement joins TRBV7-3 to TRBJ2-1; 9 positions match TRBD1. Germline assignment: CDR1 SGHTA and CDR2 FQGTGA. Trimming removed 5 bases from V and 5 bases from J; junction bases left unmatched: 13. The CDR3 length is 17 residues. The CDR3 nucleotides read TGTGCCAGCAGCCCCGCCGCCCCGGGACAGGGACACAATGAGCAGTTCTTC. It translates to CASSPAAPGQGHNEQFF. The entire variable domain, with the rest obtained from reference TRBV7-3 and TRBJ2-1, is as follows: GAGVSQTPSNKVTEKGKYVELRCDPISGHTALYWYRQSLGQGPEFLIYFQGTGAADDSGLPNDRFFAVRPEGSVSTLKIQRTERGDSAVYLCASSPAAPGQGHNEQFFGPGTRLTVL.

This sequence joins TRBV27 and TRBJ2-2; 7 positions match TRBD1. The CDR3 runs 14 residues. Germline V gene lookup returns CDR1 MNHEY and CDR2 SMNVEV (reference sequence). V was pared by 4 bases and J by 6 bases, with 5 bases of the junction left unmatched. The CDR3 loop reads CASSSTQGAGELFF. Written as DNA, the CDR3 is TGTGCCAGCAGTTCTACCCAGGGGGCCGGGGAGCTGTTTTTT.

The genes are TRBV7-9 and TRBJ2-3; tentatively, D is TRBD1 (7 bases). In germline, CDR1 is SEHNR, CDR2 FQNEAQ (reference sequence). This CDR3 spans 14 amino acids. V was pared by 5 bases and J by 6 bases, with 15 bases between. In nucleotides, the CDR3 is TGTGCCAGCAGCCAAGGCAGGGGGGCCGATACGCAGTATTTT. This translates into CASSQGRGADTQYF.

This clone turned up a few times. The gene calls are TRBV12-5 and TRBJ2-5; D possibly corresponds to TRBD1 (8 bases). Germline V CDR1 and CDR2: LGHNT, FRNRAP. Trimming removed 1 base from V and 5 bases from J, with 14 bases in between. This CDR3 has 15 amino acids. CDR3 DNA: TGTGCTAGTGGTTTGGACAGGGGGGGCAGGGAGACCCAGTACTTC. Protein: CASGLDRGGRETQYF. Full variable domain (outside the CDR3, taken from reference TRBV12-5 and TRBJ2-5): DARVTQTPRHKVTEMGQEVTMRCQPILGHNTVFWYRQTMMQGLELLAYFRNRAPLDDSGMPKDRFSAEMPDATLATLKIQPSEPRDSAVYFCASGLDRGGRETQYFGPGTRLLVL.

The CDR3 coding sequence is TGTGCCAGTAGTATTCGGGGACAGGGCCAAGAGACCCAGTACTTC. This encodes CASSIRGQGQETQYF. The chain carries TRBV19 and TRBJ2-5; 9 bases are shared with TRBD1. The germline V gene has CDR1 LNHDA and CDR2 SQIVND (reference sequence). The J segment lost 1 base and the V segment lost 3 bases, leaving 3 bases of the junction unmatched. The CDR3 totals 15 residues.

The V call is TRBV30, the J call TRBJ1-1, with D perhaps matching TRBD1 (5 bases). This CDR3 contains 12 residues. Deletions cut 3 bases from V and 7 bases from J, with 12 bases between. Germline V gives CDR1 GTSNPN, CDR2 SVGIG (reference sequence). CDR3 coding DNA: TGTGCCTGGAGCGTGGGGACTGTTGAAGCTTTCTTT. As protein: CAWSVGTVEAFF.

V and J are TRBV7-9 and TRBJ1-1; TRBD1 aligns across 8 bases. Per the germline V gene, CDR1 is SEHNR and CDR2 is FQNEAQ (reference sequence). The ends lost 6 bases at V and 1 base at J; junction bases unmatched: 4. This CDR3 is 14 amino acids long. The CDR3 loop reads CASSAQGGNTEAFF. The CDR3 DNA sequence: TGTGCCAGCAGTGCACAGGGGGGGAACACTGAAGCTTTCTTT.

The rearrangement joins TRBV7-3 to TRBJ1-1, with D unclear. The CDR3 sequence is 13 residues long. V lost 6 bases and J lost 7, with 15 bases in between. The germline V gene encodes CDR1 SGHTA and CDR2 FQGTGA. CDR3 in DNA: TGTGCCAGCAGTCCCGCCCGAACAGATGAAGCTTTCTTT. Translation: CASSPARTDEAFF. The whole variable domain, remainder taken from reference TRBV7-3 and TRBJ1-1, is GAGVSQTPSNKVTEKGKYVELRCDPISGHTALYWYRQSLGQGPEFLIYFQGTGAADDSGLPNDRFFAVRPEGSVSTLKIQRTERGDSAVYLCASSPARTDEAFFGQGTRLTVV.

V is TRBV2 and J is TRBJ2-7; 11 bases agree with TRBD1. The CDR3 covers 15 residues. Germline assignment: CDR1 SNHLY and CDR2 FYNNEI. V lost 5 bases, J lost 6 bases, and 9 bases stayed unmatched. The CDR3 sequence is CASSTEGQGVGEQYF. The DNA of the CDR3 is TGTGCCAGCAGTACCGAGGGACAGGGGGTCGGCGAGCAGTACTTC.

V is TRBV28 and J is TRBJ1-6; D gene uncertain. V shed 2 bases and J shed 7 bases, with 9 bases lying between them. Germline V CDR1 and CDR2: MDHEN, SYDVKM. The CDR3 is 14 residues long. The CDR3 coding sequence is TGTGCCAGCAGTTTACTAATCACGAATTCACCCCTCCACTTT. Protein: CASSLLITNSPLHF.

The chain joins TRBV23-1 to TRBJ2-1; unclear D gene. TRBV23-1 is annotated as an ORF whose role is uncertain. The CDR3 consists of 14 residues. V was pared by 4 bases and J by 0 bases, with 7 bases between. The CDR3 loop is CASSPRSSYNEQFF. The CDR3 DNA reads TGCGCCAGCAGTCCTCGGAGCTCCTACAATGAGCAGTTCTTC.

The V and J genes are TRBV7-3 and TRBJ1-1; 10 nucleotides agree with TRBD1. The CDR3 sequence is 15 residues long. J was trimmed by 0 bases and V by 5 bases; bases with no gene match: 3. The germline CDR1 and CDR2 sequences are SGHTA and FQGTGA. In nucleotides, the CDR3 is TGTGCCAGCAGCCCGGGACAGGGGATGAACACTGAAGCTTTCTTT. It is translated as CASSPGQGMNTEAFF.

The chain couples TRBV4-3 to TRBJ1-4, with D hard to call. CDR3 length: 16 amino acids. Trimming took 6 bases from V and 7 from J, leaving 21 bases between them. Per the germline V gene, CDR1 is LGHNA and CDR2 is YSLEER. CDR3 DNA sequence: TGCGCCAGCAGTCAAACTACGGGAAGCTGGAGTGAAAAACTGTTTTTT. This sequence encodes CASSQTTGSWSEKLFF.

Here the CDR3 reads CASSVARADYGYTF. The CDR3 DNA is TGTGCCAGCAGTGTCGCCAGGGCCGATTATGGCTACACCTTC. This sequence joins TRBV2 and TRBJ1-2, with D possibly TRBD1 on 5 matching bases. The V gene's germline CDR1 is SNHLY and CDR2 FYNNEI. Trimming removed 4 bases from V and 5 bases from J, with 14 bases in between. The CDR3 loop spans 14 amino acids.

The rearrangement uses TRBV5-4 and TRBJ1-2, with TRBD1 matching 11 bases. V shed 3 bases and J 5 bases; nucleotides not matched to a gene: 6. The CDR3 has 15 residues. Germline V gene lookup returns CDR1 SGHNT and CDR2 YYREEE (reference sequence). CDR3: CASSSWTGGSYGYTF. Written as DNA, the CDR3 is TGTGCCAGCAGCTCTTGGACAGGGGGCTCGTATGGCTACACCTTC.

The CDR3 DNA reads TGCGCCAGCAGTGAGAGAGCGGGAGGGTTGGATACGCAGTATTTT. Its translation: CASSERAGGLDTQYF. The chain uses TRBV10-2 and TRBJ2-3; 10 bases fit TRBD2. V was clipped by 2 bases and J by 6 bases; unmatched bases: 5. Germline V lookup: CDR1 WSHSY, CDR2 SAAADI. The CDR3 runs to 15 residues.

The chain links TRBV9 to TRBJ2-5, with D perhaps matching TRBD2 (6 bases). Germline V gives CDR1 SGDLS, CDR2 YYNGEE. The CDR3 has 17 amino acids. V was trimmed by 0 bases and J by 5 bases, leaving 20 bases between them. The CDR3 region is CASSVGNGVGGEETQYF. The CDR3 DNA reads TGTGCCAGCAGCGTAGGCAACGGAGTCGGAGGGGAGGAGACCCAGTACTTC.

As to this clone: At one end the junction does not follow the germline gene, possibly because of a read error. The chain has TRBV29-1 and TRBJ1-2; unclear D gene. The germline V gene has CDR1 SQVTM and CDR2 ANQGSEA. CDR3 length: 11 amino acids. The CDR3 DNA sequence: TGCAGCGTTGTGACTGACTATGGCCACACCTTC. Its protein is CSVVTDYGHTF.

V gene TRBV20-1 combines with J gene TRBJ1-1; no reliable D call. Trimming removed 1 base from V and 8 bases from J, with 8 bases in between. The CDR3 loop spans 11 amino acids. From germline, CDR1 is DFQATT and CDR2 SNEGSKA (reference sequence). The CDR3 region has the DNA TGCAGTGCTAGAGGGAGGATGGAAGCTTTCTTT. It specifies CSARGRMEAFF.

Only a few counts were recorded for this clone. The chain carries TRBV7-9 and TRBJ1-3; D gene ambiguous. CDR1 SEHNR and CDR2 FQNEAQ come from the germline V gene (reference sequence). Trimming shortened V by 0 bases and J by 0 bases, and 9 bases separated the two germline ends. The CDR3 consists of 16 residues. In nucleotides, the CDR3 is TGTGCCAGCAGCTTAGCCGAGGCAACCTCTGGAAACACCATATATTTT. This codes for CASSLAEATSGNTIYF.

This chain connects TRBV5-1 to TRBJ2-1; the match to TRBD1 covers 7 bases. Trimming took 4 bases from V and 2 from J; bases not matched to a gene: 6. The germline V gene encodes CDR1 SGHRS and CDR2 YFSETQ. This CDR3 has 15 residues. For the CDR3, the DNA is TGCGCCAGCAGCACCGGACAGGCCGCCTACAATGAGCAGTTCTTC. Protein: CASSTGQAAYNEQFF.

The V gene is TRBV7-9, the J gene TRBJ2-7; TRBD2 agrees at 7 bases. The germline V gene encodes CDR1 SEHNR and CDR2 FQNEAQ (reference sequence). The CDR3 loop spans 17 amino acids. V trimming: 5 bases; J trimming: 0 bases; junction bases outside the gene matches: 13. As DNA, the CDR3 is TGTGCCAGCAGCGACAAGGGTGGAGCGGGGAGCTCCTACGAGCAGTACTTC. Amino acid sequence: CASSDKGGAGSSYEQYF.

The chain joins TRBV6-1 to TRBJ2-3; D possibly corresponds to TRBD2 (5 bases). Trimming cost V 0 bases and J 3 bases, with 13 bases left between them. Germline V lookup: CDR1 MNHNS, CDR2 SASEGT. The length of the CDR3 is 16 residues. CDR3 nucleotide sequence: TGTGCCAGCAGTGAAGCGACAATCCGGGATACAGATACGCAGTATTTT. Protein: CASSEATIRDTDTQYF.